This TCR beta chain was retrieved from a study of T cell changes during pregnancy in multiple sclerosis. The protocol was immunoSEQ multiplex PCR, while the TCRdb copy is restricted to in-frame clones and leaves out a portion. The top ten hold about 1.5% of the sample, which has more than 55,000 clones, approximately 90% seen once. Trimming left V 5 bases short and J 2 bases short, with 28 bases between. In germline, CDR1 is SGHVS, CDR2 FQNEAQ. The CDR3 totals 20 residues. This specimen was peripheral blood, taken in the first trimester of pregnancy. The receptor's source is a female donor in good health, enrolled as a control in a pregnancy study. The J gene is TRBJ1-5, the V gene TRBV7-8, with D unclear. The CDR3 bases are TGTGCCAGCAGCAAACTAATAAAACCGGGTCGGGGATCGGGCAATCAGCCCCAGCATTTT. Translation: CASSKLIKPGRGSGNQPQHF.